This entry lists 11 T cell receptor beta chains sequenced from one sample in a study of T cell changes during pregnancy in multiple sclerosis. TCRdb's copy holds only in-frame clones and misses some; the assay was immunoSEQ multiplex PCR. The sample lists just under 65,000 clones, roughly 92% occurring once. Material: CD8+ T cells from peripheral blood mononuclear cells, obtained in the second trimester of pregnancy. These receptors were taken from a female donor with multiple sclerosis, enrolled in a pregnancy study.

CDR3 sequence: CASRIAGGHTGELFF. The CDR3, as DNA: TGTGCCAGCAGGATAGCGGGAGGACACACCGGGGAGCTGTTTTTT. The rearrangement links TRBV28 to TRBJ2-2; 10 bases map to TRBD2. CDR1 and CDR2 (germline): MDHEN, SYDVKM. The CDR3 length is 15 residues. With 6 bases clipped from V and 3 bases from J, the junction kept 4 bases outside the gene matches.

This sequence joins TRBV29-1 and TRBJ2-2; D may be TRBD2 (5 bases). CDR1 is SQVTM and CDR2 is ANQGSEA in the germline V gene. CDR3 length equals 18 residues. V was clipped by 1 base and J by 6 bases, with 24 bases between them. CDR3 sequence reads: CSVEVDDKSGKTAGELFF. As DNA, the CDR3 is TGCAGCGTTGAAGTAGATGACAAGTCGGGGAAGACCGCCGGGGAGCTGTTTTTT.

CDR3 amino acids: CASRQPTSGYYGYTF. Written as DNA, the CDR3 is TGTGCCAGTAGGCAGCCTACCTCGGGATACTATGGCTACACCTTC. The chain combines TRBV19 with TRBJ1-2; D gene uncertain. The CDR3 sequence is 15 residues long. Between the trimmed V and J ends, which lost 6 bases and 3 bases, there was a span of 17 bases. Per the germline V gene, CDR1 is LNHDA and CDR2 is SQIVND (reference sequence).

The J gene is TRBJ1-1, the V gene TRBV5-4; TRBD1 is a possible D gene (6 bases). Germline-derived CDR1 and CDR2 are SGHNT and YYREEE (reference sequence). This CDR3 has 18 amino acids. The V end was cut by 3 bases, the J end by 0 bases, with 21 bases between. CDR3 in DNA: TGTGCCAGCAGCTGGGTGGTGGGGGCCCAGTTCATGAACACTGAAGCTTTCTTT. This sequence encodes CASSWVVGAQFMNTEAFF.

This chain links TRBV28 with TRBJ2-3; D is possibly TRBD1 (6 bases). Germline V gives CDR1 MDHEN, CDR2 SYDVKM. The CDR3 covers 18 residues. Trimming left V 8 bases short and J 2 bases short, with 26 bases between. The CDR3 loop reads CASSNTDLLGGHTDTQYF. The CDR3 coding sequence is TGTGCCAGCTCGAATACGGACCTCCTTGGGGGACACACAGATACGCAGTATTTT.

J is TRBJ1-5 and V is TRBV12-5; 8 nucleotides match TRBD1. CDR3 length: 17 amino acids. V gave up 2 bases and J gave up 0 bases; unmatched junction bases: 6. The germline V gene encodes CDR1 LGHNT and CDR2 FRNRAP. The CDR3 here is CASGLMPGQDSNQPQHF. CDR3 bases: TGTGCTAGTGGTTTGATGCCGGGACAGGATAGCAATCAGCCCCAGCATTTT.

V is TRBV30 and J is TRBJ2-1; 9 bases agree with TRBD1. The CDR3 length is 13 residues. V shed 3 bases and J 9 bases; nucleotides not matched to a gene: 6. Germline V CDR1 and CDR2: GTSNPN, SVGIG (reference sequence). CDR3 nucleotides: TGTGCCTGGAGACCTGGGACAGGGACTGAGCAGTTCTTC. Encoded protein: CAWRPGTGTEQFF.

The chain has TRBV4-1 and TRBJ2-7; 8 nucleotides match TRBD1. V trimming: 5 bases; J trimming: 2 bases; junction bases outside the gene matches: 5. The CDR3 covers 14 residues. Germline loops: CDR1 MGHRA, CDR2 YSYEKL. The CDR3 spells CASSGDRGPYEQYF. Written as DNA, the CDR3 is TGCGCCAGCAGCGGAGACAGGGGTCCCTACGAGCAGTACTTC.

The genes are TRBV27 and TRBJ1-2, with TRBD1 identical over 7 bases. Germline loops: CDR1 MNHEY, CDR2 SMNVEV (reference sequence). The ends lost 6 bases at V and 0 bases at J; junction bases unmatched: 4. There are 14 residues in the CDR3. CDR3 residues: CASRTGLTNYGYTF. The DNA for the CDR3 is TGTGCCAGCAGGACAGGGCTTACTAACTATGGCTACACCTTC.

This clone has just one count. The chain carries TRBV11-2 and TRBJ2-7; 7 bases fit TRBD1. Per the germline V gene, CDR1 is SGHAT and CDR2 is FQNNGV. The CDR3 extends over 13 amino acids. Trimming removed 5 bases from V and 6 bases from J; junction bases left unmatched: 7. In DNA, the CDR3 is TGTGCCAGCAGCCTTGAAAACAGGGGCGAGCAGTACTTC. Translation: CASSLENRGEQYF.

The chain employs TRBV27 and TRBJ2-7; D is perhaps TRBD2 (5 bases). Germline CDR1 reads MNHEY; CDR2 reads SMNVEV (reference sequence). The CDR3 is made up of 16 amino acids. Trimming stripped 6 bases from V and 3 bases from J, with 21 bases between. CDR3 DNA sequence: TGTGCCAGCAGACTCTTTGGAGGAAAAGGTGACTACGAGCAGTACTTC. Translating gives CASRLFGGKGDYEQYF.